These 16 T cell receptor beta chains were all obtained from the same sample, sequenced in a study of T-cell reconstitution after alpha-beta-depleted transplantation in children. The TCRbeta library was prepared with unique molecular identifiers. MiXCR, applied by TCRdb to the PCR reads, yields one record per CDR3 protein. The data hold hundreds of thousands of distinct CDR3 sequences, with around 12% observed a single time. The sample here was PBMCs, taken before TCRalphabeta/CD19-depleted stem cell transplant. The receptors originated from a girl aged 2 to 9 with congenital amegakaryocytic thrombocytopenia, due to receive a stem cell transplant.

The CDR3 spells CSAVNREGGSLFF. For the CDR3, the DNA is TGCAGTGCTGTAAATCGTGAGGGGGGGAGTCTGTTTTTT. The genes are TRBV20-1 and TRBJ1-4; D possibly corresponds to TRBD1 (6 bases). Trimming shortened V by 5 bases and J by 14 bases, and 21 bases separated the two germline ends. The CDR3 consists of 13 residues. CDR1 DFQATT and CDR2 SNEGSKA come from the germline V gene (reference sequence).

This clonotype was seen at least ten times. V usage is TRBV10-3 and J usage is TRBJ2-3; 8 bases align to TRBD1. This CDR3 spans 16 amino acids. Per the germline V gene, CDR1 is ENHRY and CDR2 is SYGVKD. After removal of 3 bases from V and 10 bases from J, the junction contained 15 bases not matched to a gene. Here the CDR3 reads CAISDTGTGSIGSQYF. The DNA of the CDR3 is TGTGCCATCAGTGATACGGGGACAGGATCTATCGGGTCGCAGTATTTT.

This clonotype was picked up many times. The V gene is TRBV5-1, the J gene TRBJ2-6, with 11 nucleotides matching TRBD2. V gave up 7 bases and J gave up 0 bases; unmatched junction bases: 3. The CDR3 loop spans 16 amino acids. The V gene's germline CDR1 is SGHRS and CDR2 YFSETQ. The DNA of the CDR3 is TGCGCCAGCTCGACTAGCGGGAACTCTGGGGCCAACGTCCTGACTTTC. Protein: CASSTSGNSGANVLTF.

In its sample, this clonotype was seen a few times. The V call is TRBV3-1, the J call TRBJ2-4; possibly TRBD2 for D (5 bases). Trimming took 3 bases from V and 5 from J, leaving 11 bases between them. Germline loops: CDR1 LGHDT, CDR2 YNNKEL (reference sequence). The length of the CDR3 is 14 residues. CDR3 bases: TGTGCCAGCAGCCAGACCCTACTAGAAAACATTCAGTACTTC. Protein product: CASSQTLLENIQYF.

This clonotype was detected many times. Written as DNA, the CDR3 is TGCAGCGTCCAAGGGGCGGGCAATCAGCCCCAGCATTTT. Translation gives CSVQGAGNQPQHF. The chain couples TRBV29-1 to TRBJ1-5; maybe TRBD1 (5 bases). CDR1 and CDR2 from the germline V gene are SQVTM and ANQGSEA. The CDR3 runs 13 residues. The V end was cut by 6 bases, the J end by 2 bases, with 11 bases between.

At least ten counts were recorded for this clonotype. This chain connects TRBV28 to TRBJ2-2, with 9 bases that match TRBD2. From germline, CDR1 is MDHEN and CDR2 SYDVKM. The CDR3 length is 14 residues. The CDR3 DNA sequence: TGTGCAATAGCGGGGGCCCCGAACACCGGGGAGCTGTTTTTT. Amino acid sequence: CAIAGAPNTGELFF.

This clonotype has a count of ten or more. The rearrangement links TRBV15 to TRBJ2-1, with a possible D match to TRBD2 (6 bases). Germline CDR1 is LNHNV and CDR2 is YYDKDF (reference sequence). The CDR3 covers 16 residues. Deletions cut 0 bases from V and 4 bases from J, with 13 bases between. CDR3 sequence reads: CATSRDRGNFYNEQFF. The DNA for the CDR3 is TGTGCCACCAGCAGAGATCGGGGGAATTTTTACAATGAGCAGTTCTTC. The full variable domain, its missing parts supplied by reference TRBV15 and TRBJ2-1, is DAMVIQNPRYQVTQFGKPVTLSCSQTLNHNVMYWYQQKSSQAPKLLFHYYDKDFNNEADTPDNFQSRRPNTSFCFLDIRSPGLGDTAMYLCATSRDRGNFYNEQFFGPGTRLTVL.

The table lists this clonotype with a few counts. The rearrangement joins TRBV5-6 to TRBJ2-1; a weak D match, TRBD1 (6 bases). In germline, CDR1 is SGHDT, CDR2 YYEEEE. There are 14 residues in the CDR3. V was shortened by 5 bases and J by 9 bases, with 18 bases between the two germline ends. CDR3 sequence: CASRDITGFGEQFF. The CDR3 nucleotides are TGTGCCAGCAGGGACATAACAGGGTTCGGTGAGCAGTTCTTC. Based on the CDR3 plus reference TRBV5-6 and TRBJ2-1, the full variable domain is DAGVTQSPTHLIKTRGQQVTLRCSPKSGHDTVSWYQQALGQGPQFIFQYYEEEERQRGNFPDRFSGHQFPNYSSELNVNALLLGDSALYLCASRDITGFGEQFFGPGTRLTVL.

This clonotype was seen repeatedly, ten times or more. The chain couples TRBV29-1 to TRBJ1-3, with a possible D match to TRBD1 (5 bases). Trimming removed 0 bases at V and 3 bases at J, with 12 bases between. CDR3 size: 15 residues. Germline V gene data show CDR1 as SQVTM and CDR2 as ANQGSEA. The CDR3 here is CSVEEEGIRGNTIYF. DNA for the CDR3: TGCAGCGTTGAAGAGGAGGGGATTCGTGGAAACACCATATATTTT.

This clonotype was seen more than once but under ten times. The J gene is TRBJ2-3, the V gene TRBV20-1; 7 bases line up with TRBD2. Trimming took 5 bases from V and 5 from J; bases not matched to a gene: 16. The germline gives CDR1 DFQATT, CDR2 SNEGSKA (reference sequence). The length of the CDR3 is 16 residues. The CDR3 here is CSAPPGGGGPGDTQYF. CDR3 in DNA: TGCAGTGCTCCTCCCGGCGGGGGAGGGCCGGGAGATACGCAGTATTTT.

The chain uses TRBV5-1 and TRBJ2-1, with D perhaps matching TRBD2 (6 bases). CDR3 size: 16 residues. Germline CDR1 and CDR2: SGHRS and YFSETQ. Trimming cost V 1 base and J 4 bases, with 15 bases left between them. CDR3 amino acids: CASSLLPGLGYNEQFF. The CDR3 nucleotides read TGCGCCAGCAGCTTGCTACCGGGACTGGGTTACAATGAGCAGTTCTTC.

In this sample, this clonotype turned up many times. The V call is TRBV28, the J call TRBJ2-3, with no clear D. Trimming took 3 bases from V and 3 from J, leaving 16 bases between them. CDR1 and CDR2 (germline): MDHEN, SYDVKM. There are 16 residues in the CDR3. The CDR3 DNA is TGTGCCAGCAGTTTGACCCAGTCCGGCTTTACAGATACGCAGTATTTT. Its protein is CASSLTQSGFTDTQYF.

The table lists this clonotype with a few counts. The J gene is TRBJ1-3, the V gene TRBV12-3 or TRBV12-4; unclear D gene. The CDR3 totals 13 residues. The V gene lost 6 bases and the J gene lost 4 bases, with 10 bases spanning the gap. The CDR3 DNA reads TGTGCCAGCAGCGGAAAGGCAGGAAACACCATATATTTT. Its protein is CASSGKAGNTIYF.

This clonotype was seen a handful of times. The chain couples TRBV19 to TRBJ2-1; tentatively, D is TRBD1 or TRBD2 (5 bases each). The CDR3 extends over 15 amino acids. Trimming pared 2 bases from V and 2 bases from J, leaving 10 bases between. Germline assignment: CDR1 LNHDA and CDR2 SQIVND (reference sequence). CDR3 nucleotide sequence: TGTGCCAGTAGTATACTTGGGACCGCCTACAATGAGCAGTTCTTC. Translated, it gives CASSILGTAYNEQFF.

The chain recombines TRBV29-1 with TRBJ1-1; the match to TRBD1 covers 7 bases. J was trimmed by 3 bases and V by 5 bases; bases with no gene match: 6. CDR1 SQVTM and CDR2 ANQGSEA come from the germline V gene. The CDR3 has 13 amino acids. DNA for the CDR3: TGCAGCGTTCAACAGGGGTGGGACACTGAAGCTTTCTTT. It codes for CSVQQGWDTEAFF. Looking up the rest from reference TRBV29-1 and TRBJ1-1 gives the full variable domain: SAVISQKPSRDICQRGTSLTIQCQVDSQVTMMFWYRQQPGQSLTLIATANQGSEATYESGFVIDKFPISRPNLTFSTLTVSNMSPEDSSIYLCSVQQGWDTEAFFGQGTRLTVV.

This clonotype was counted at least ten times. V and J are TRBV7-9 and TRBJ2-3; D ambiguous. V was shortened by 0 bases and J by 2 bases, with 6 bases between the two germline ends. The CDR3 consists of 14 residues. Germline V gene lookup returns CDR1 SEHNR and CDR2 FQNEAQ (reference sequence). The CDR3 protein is CASSLAQPTDTQYF. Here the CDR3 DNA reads TGTGCCAGCAGCTTAGCGCAACCCACAGATACGCAGTATTTT. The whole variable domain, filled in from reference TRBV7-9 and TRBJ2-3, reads DTGVSQNPRHKITKRGQNVTFRCDPISEHNRLYWYRQTLGQGPEFLTYFQNEAQLEKSRLLSDRFSAERPKGSFSTLEIQRTEQGDSAMYLCASSLAQPTDTQYFGPGTRLTVL.